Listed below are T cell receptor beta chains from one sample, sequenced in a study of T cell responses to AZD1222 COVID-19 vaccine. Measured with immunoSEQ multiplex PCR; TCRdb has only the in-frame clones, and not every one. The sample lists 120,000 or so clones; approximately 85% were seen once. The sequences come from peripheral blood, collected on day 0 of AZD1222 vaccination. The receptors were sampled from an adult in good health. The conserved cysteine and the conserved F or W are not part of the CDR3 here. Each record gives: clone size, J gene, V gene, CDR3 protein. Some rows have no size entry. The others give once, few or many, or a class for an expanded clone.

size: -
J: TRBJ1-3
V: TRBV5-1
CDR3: ASSGSGANSGNTIY

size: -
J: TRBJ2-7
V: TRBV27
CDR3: ASSFGVTGTPYEQY

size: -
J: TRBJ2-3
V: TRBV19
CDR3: ASSMRLVGTDTQY

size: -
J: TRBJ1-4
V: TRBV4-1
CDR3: ASSPRGGVSGATNEKLF

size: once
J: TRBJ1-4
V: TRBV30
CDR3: AWRKEKLF

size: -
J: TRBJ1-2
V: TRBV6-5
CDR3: ASSYSGTGSHGYT

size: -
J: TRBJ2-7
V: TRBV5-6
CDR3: ASSLGRTGLGYEQY

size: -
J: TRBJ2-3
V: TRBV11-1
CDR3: ASSQTGGFTDTQY

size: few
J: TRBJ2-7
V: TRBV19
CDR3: ASSIGGGEQY

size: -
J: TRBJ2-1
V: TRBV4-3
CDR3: ASSQRDYNEQF

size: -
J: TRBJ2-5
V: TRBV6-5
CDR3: ASSSNGPPQETQY

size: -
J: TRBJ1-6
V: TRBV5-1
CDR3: ASSLGQAYSPLH

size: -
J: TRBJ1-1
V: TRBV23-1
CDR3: ASSPGGTEAF

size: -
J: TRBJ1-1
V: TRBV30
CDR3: AWSPYERQVNTEAF

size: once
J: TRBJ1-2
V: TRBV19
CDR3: ASSLAERNYGYT

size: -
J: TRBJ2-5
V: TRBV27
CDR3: ASSSFRGFGAGGTQY

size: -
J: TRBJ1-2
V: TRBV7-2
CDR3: ASSLRSNYGYT

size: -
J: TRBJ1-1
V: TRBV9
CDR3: ASSVVEGIRTEAF

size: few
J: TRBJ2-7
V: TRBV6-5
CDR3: ASSYRGQGSYEQY

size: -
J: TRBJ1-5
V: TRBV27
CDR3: ASSSDLGDQPQH

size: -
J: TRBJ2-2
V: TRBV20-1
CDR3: SASRTHNTGELF

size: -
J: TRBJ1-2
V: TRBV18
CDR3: ASSPGYT

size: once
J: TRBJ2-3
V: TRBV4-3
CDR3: ASSQAPSTSGRGAQY

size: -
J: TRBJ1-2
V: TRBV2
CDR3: ASRRGQGLNYGYT

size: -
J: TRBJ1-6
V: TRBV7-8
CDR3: ASSSDRGRPLH

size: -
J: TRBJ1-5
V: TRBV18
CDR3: ASSPRAGQSSNQPQH

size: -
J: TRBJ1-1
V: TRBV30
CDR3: AWSVGVAEAF

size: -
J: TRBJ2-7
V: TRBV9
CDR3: ASSPGGSSYEQY

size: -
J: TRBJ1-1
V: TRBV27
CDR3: ASSREWDTEAF

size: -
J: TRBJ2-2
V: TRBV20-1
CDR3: SATETGELF

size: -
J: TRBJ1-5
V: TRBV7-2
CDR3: ASSLSGSDNQPQH

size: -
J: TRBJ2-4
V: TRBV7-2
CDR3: ASSSGGQNIQY

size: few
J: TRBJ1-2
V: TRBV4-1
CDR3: ASSQPSTNYGYT

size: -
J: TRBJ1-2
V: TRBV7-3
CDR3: ASKRPDYGYT

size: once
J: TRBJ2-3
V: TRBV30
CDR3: AWNLMDTQY

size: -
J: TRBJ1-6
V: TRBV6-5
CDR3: ASRLRTGLNSPLH

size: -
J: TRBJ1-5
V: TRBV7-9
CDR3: ASSLASVSNQPQH

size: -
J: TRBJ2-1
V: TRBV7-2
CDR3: ASSLRASGTYYNEQF

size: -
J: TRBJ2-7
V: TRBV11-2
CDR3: ASSRGRDSHEQY

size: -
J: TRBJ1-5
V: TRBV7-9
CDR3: ASSLGSSSNQPQH